This T cell receptor (beta chain) came from a study of blood T cell repertoires in COVID-19. For the study at large: Italy, Spain and the United States were the sources of the convalescent and acute COVID-19 samples.

Sequenced by immunoSEQ multiplex PCR; TCRdb stores in-frame clones only, minus some. The repertoire consists of 110,000 or so clones, with around 85% occurring once and the leading ten covering around 1.5%. This clonotype was sampled from a man in his forties or fifties with acute or convalescent COVID-19. Sequenced material: peripheral blood.

The CDR3 DNA is TGTGCCAGTAGCACTACAGGGAAGCCGTTTTTT. Its translation is CASSTTGKPFF. This chain uses TRBV19 with TRBJ1-4; weak D call: TRBD1 (6 bases). Looked up from germline, CDR1 is LNHDA and CDR2 is SQIVND (reference sequence). The CDR3 covers 11 residues. V was trimmed by 6 bases and J by 16 bases, leaving 15 bases between them.